This TCR beta chain stems from a study of vaccination effects on CD4 cells after COVID-19. Study outcomes and limitations: Among infection- and vaccine-induced clones, marked clonal contraction occurred late after vaccination.

The V and J ends lost 0 bases and 2 bases respectively, with 5 bases between them. There are 13 residues in the CDR3. Germline V gives CDR1 GTSNPN, CDR2 SVGIG (reference sequence). Prior to sequencing, the ViraFEST assay stimulated PBMC with viral peptide pools, which expanded the antigen-specific CD4+ T cells. Culture lasted about 10 days before CD4+ T cell isolation. The healthy vaccine recipients, who had no prior SARS-CoV-2 infection, showed negative nucleocapsid antibodies. Culturing of two million PBMC per well took place with about 9.4 IU/ml IL-2 and 10 ug/ml peptides. It was on days 3 and 7 that half the medium was replaced with IL-2 medium. Profiled with immunoSEQ multiplex PCR; TCRdb holds only in-frame clones, not every one. The data contain fewer than 30,000 clones, around 70% of them singletons. This clone is medium-sized. As yet, its antigen is unknown. The sample has other DNA sequences that encode this CDR3 too.

This clonotype was sampled from a human donor who received a COVID-19 vaccine. The J gene is TRBJ1-5, the V gene TRBV30; D ambiguous. The sequencing here drew on CD4+ T cells from PBMCs cultured with SARS-CoV-2 spike peptides, taken before COVID-19 vaccination. The CDR3 bases are TGTGCCTGGAGTGTACAACGCAATCAGCCCCAGCATTTT. Translation: CAWSVQRNQPQHF.